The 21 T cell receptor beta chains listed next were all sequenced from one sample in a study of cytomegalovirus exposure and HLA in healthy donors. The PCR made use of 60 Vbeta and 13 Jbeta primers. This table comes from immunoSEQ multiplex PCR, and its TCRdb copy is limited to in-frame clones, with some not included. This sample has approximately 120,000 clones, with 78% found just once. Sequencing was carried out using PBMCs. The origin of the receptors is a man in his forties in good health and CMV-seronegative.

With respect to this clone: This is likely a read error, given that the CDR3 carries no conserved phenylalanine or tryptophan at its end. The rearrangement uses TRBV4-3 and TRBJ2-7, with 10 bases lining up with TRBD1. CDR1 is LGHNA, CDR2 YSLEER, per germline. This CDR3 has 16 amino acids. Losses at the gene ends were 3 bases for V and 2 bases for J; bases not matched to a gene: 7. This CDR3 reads CASSQYTGTGAYEQYS. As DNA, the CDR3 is TGCGCCAGCAGCCAGTACACAGGGACAGGGGCCTACGAGCAGTACTCC.

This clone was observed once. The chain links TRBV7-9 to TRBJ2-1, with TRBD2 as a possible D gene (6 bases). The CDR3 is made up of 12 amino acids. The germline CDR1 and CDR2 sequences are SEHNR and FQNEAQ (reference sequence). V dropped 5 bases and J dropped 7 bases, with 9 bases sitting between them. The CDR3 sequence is CASSRRGNEQFF. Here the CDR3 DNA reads TGTGCCAGCAGCCGGCGGGGTAATGAGCAGTTCTTC.

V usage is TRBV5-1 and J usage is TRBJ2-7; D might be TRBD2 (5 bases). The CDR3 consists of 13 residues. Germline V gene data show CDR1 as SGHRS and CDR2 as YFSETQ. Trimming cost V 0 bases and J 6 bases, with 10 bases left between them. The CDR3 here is CASSLVPGSEQYF. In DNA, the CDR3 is TGCGCCAGCAGCTTGGTTCCGGGGAGCGAGCAGTACTTC.

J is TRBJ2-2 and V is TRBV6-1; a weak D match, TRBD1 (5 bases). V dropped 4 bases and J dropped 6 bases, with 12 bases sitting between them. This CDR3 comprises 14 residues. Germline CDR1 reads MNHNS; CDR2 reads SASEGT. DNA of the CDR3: TGTGCCAGCAGTGGGGCAGGGTCGGCCGGGGAGCTGTTTTTT. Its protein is CASSGAGSAGELFF.

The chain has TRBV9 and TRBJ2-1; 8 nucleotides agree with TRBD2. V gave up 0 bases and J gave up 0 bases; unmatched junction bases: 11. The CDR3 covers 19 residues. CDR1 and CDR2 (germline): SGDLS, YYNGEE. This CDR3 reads CASSVGRAGALSSYNEQFF. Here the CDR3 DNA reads TGTGCCAGCAGCGTAGGCCGAGCGGGGGCCTTGAGCTCCTACAATGAGCAGTTCTTC. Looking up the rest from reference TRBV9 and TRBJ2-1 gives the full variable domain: DSGVTQTPKHLITATGQRVTLRCSPRSGDLSVYWYQQSLDQGLQFLIQYYNGEERAKGNILERFSAQQFPDLHSELNLSSLELGDSALYFCASSVGRAGALSSYNEQFFGPGTRLTVL.

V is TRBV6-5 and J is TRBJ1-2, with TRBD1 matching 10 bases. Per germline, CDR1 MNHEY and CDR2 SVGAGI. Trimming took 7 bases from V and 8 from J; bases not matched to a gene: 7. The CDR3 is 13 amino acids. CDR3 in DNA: TGTGCCAGCACCAAGACAGGGGGCGGCGGCTACACCTTC. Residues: CASTKTGGGGYTF.

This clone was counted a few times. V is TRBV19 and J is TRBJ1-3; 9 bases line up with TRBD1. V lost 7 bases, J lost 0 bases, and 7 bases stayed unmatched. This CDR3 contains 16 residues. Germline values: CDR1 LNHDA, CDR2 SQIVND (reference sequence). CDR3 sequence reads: CASNPNRGLSGNTIYF. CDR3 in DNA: TGTGCCAGTAATCCTAACAGGGGGCTCTCTGGAAACACCATATATTTT.

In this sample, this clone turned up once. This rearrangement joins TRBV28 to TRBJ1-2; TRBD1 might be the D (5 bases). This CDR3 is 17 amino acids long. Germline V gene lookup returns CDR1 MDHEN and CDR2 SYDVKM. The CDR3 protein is CATFSLMGLQTNYGYTF. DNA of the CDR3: TGTGCTACCTTCAGCTTGATGGGGCTACAGACTAACTATGGCTACACCTTC.

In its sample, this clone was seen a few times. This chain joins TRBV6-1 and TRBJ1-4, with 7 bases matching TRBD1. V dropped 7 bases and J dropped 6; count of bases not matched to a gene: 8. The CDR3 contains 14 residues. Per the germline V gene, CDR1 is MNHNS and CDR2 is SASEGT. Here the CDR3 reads CASTVDRVDEKLFF. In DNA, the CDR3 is TGTGCCAGCACGGTAGACAGGGTTGATGAAAAACTGTTTTTT.

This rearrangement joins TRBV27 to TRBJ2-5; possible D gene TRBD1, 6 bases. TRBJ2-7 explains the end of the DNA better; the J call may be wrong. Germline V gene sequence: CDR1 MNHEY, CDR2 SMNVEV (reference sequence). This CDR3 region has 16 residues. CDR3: CASSFGETGLSYEQYF. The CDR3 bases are TGTGCCAGCAGTTTTGGTGAGACAGGACTCTCCTACGAGCAGTACTTC.

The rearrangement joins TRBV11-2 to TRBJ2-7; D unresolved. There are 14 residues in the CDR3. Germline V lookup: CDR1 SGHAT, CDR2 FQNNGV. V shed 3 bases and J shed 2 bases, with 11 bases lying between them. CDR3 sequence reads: CASSLGGDTYEQYF. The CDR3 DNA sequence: TGTGCCAGCAGCTTGGGTGGTGACACCTACGAGCAGTACTTC.

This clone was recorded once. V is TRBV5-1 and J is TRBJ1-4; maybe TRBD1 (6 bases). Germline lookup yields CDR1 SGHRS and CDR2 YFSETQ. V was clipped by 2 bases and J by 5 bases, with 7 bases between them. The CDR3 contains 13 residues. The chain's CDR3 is CASSFQGNEKLFF. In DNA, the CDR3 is TGCGCCAGCAGCTTTCAGGGGAATGAAAAACTGTTTTTT.

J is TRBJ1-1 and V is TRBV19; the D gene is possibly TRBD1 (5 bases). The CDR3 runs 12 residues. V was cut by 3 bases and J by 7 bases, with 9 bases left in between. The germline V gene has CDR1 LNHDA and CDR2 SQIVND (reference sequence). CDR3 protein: CASSIGGNEAFF. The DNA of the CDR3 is TGTGCCAGTAGTATCGGGGGAAATGAAGCTTTCTTT.

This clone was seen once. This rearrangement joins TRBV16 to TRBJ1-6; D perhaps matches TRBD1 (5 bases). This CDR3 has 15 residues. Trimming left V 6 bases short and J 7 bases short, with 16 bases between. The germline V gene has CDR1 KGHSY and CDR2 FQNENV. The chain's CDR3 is CASSPLGQGNSPLHF. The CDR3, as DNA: TGTGCCAGCAGTCCTCTTGGGCAGGGAAATTCACCCCTCCACTTT.

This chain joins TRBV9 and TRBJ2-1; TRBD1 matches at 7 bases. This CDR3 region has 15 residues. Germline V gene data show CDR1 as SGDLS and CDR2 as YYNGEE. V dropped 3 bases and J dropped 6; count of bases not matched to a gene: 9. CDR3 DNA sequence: TGTGCCAGCAGCGCCAGACAGGGCTCGGGCAATGAGCAGTTCTTC. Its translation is CASSARQGSGNEQFF.

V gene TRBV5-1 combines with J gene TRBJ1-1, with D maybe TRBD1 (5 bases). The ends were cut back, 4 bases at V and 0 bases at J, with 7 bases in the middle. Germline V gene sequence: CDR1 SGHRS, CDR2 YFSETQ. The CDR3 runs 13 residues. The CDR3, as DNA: TGCGCCAGCAGCGACAGAATGAACACTGAAGCTTTCTTT. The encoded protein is CASSDRMNTEAFF.

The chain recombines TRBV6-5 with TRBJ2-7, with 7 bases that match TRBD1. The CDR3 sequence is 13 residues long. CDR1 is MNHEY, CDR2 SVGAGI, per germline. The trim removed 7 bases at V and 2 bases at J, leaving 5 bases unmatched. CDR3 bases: TGTGCCAGCAAACCGGGACAGACCTACGAGCAGTACTTC. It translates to CASKPGQTYEQYF.

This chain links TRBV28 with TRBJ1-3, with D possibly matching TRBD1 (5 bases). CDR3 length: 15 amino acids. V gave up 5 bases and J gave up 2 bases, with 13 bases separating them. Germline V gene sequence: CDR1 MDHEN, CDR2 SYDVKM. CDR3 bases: TGTGCCAGCAGTCCGGGAGGGGACCCTGGAAACACCATATATTTT. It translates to CASSPGGDPGNTIYF.

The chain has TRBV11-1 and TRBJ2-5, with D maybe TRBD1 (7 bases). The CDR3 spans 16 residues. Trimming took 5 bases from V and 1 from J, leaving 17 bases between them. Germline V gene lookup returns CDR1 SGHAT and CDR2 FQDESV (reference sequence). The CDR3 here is CASSIPGGFVQETQYF. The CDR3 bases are TGTGCCAGCAGCATTCCAGGGGGGTTCGTCCAAGAGACCCAGTACTTC.

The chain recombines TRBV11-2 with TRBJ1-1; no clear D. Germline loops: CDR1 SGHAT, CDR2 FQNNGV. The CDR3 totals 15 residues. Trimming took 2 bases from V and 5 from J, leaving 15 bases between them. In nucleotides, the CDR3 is TGTGCCAGCAGCTTACCCTGGGTAGACTATACTGAAGCTTTCTTT. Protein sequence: CASSLPWVDYTEAFF. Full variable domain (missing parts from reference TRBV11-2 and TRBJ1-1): EAGVAQSPRYKIIEKRQSVAFWCNPISGHATLYWYQQILGQGPKLLIQFQNNGVVDDSQLPKDRFSAERLKGVDSTLKIQPAKLEDSAVYLCASSLPWVDYTEAFFGQGTRLTVV.

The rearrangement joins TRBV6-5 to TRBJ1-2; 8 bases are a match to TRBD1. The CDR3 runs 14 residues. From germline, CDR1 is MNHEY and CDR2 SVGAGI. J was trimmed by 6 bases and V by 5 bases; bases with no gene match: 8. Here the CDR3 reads CASSRTGKVNGYTF. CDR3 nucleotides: TGTGCCAGCAGTCGGACAGGGAAGGTCAATGGCTACACCTTC.